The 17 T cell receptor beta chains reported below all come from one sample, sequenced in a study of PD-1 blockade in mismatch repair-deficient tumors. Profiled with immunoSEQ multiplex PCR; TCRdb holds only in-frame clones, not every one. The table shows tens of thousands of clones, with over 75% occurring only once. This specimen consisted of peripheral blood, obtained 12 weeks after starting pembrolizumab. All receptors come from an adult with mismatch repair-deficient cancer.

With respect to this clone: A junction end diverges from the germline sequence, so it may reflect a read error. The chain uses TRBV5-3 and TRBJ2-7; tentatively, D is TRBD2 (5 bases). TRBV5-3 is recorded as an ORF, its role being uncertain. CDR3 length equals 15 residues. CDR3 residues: CASSSIADRVAGQYF. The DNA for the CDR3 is TGTGCCAGCAGCTCGATAGCCGACCGAGTCGCGGGGCAGTACTTC.

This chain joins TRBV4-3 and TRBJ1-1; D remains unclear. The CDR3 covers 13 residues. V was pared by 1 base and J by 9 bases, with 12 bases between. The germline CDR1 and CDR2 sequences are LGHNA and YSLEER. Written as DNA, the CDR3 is TGCGCCAGCAGCCAAGGCGTCTTGAGGAAAGCTTTCTTT. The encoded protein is CASSQGVLRKAFF.

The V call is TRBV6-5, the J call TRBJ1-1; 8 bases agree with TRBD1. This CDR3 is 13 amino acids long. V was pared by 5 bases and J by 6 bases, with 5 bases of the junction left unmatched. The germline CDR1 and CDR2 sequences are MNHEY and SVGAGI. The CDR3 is CASSMTGAAEAFF. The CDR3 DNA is TGTGCCAGCAGTATGACAGGGGCCGCTGAAGCTTTCTTT.

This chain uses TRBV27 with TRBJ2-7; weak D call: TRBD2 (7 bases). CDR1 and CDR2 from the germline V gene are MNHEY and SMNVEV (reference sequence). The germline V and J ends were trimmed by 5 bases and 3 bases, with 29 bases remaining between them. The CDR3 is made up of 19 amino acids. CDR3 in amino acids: CASSPWRTAGRVSGYEQYF. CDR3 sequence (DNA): TGTGCCAGCAGTCCATGGAGGACAGCGGGAAGGGTAAGCGGCTACGAGCAGTACTTC.

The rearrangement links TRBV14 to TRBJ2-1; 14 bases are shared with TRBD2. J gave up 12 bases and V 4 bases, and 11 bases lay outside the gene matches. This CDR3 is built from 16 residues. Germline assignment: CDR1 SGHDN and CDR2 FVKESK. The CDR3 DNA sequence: TGTGCCAGCAGCCCAACCCGGGGACTAGCGGGAGTAGGGCAGTTCTTC. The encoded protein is CASSPTRGLAGVGQFF.

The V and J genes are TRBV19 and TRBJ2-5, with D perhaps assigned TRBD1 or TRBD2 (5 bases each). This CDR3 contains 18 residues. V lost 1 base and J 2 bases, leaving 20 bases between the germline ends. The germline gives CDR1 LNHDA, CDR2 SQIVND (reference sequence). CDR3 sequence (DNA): TGTGCCAGTAGTATAGCCCTCTCGGTGAGGGACGGGCAAGAGACCCAGTACTTC. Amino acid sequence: CASSIALSVRDGQETQYF. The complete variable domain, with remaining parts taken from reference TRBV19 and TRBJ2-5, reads DGGITQSPKYLFRKEGQNVTLSCEQNLNHDAMYWYRQDPGQGLRLIYYSQIVNDFQKGDIAEGYSVSREKKESFPLTVTSAQKNPTAFYLCASSIALSVRDGQETQYFGPGTRLLVL.

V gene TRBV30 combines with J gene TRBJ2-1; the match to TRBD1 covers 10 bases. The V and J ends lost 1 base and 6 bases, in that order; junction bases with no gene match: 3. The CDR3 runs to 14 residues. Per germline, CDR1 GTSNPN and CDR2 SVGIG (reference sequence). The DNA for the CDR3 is TGTGCCTGGAGTGGGACAGGGGGACGCAATGAGCAGTTCTTC. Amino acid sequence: CAWSGTGGRNEQFF.

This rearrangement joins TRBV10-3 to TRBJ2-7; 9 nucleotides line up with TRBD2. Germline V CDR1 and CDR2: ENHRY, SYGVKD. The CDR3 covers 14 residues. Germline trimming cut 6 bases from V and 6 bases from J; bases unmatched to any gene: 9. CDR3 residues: CAISVGGSGGEQYF. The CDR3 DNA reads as TGTGCCATCAGCGTTGGGGGTAGCGGGGGCGAGCAGTACTTC.

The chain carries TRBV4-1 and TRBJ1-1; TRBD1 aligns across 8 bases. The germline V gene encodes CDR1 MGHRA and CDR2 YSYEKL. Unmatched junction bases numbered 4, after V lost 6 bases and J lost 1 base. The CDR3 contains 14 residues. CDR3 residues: CASRDGTGNTEAFF. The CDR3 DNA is TGCGCCAGCAGGGATGGGACAGGGAACACTGAAGCTTTCTTT.

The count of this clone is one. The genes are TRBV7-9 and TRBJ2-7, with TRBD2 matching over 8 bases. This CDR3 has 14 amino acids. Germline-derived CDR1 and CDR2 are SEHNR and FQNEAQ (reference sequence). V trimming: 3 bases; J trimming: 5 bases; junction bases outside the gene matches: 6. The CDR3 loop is CASSFERERDEQYF. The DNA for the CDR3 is TGTGCCAGCAGCTTCGAGCGGGAGCGGGACGAGCAGTACTTC.

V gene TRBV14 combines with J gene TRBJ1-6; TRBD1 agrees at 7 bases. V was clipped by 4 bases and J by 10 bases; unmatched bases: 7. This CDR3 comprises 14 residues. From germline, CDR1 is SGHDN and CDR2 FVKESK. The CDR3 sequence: CASSLETGQSPLHF. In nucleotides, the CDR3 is TGTGCCAGCAGCCTTGAGACAGGGCAATCACCCCTCCACTTT.

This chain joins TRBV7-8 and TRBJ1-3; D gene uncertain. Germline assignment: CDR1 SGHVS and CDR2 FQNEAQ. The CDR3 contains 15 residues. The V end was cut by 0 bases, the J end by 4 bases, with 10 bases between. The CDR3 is CASSLALGLGNTIYF. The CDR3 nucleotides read TGTGCCAGCAGCTTAGCGCTGGGTCTCGGAAACACCATATATTTT.

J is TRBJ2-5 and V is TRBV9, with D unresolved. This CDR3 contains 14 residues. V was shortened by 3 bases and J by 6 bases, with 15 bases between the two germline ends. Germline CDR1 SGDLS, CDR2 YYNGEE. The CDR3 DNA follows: TGTGCCAGCAGCGAGGGAAGGGATATAAAGACCCAGTACTTC. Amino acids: CASSEGRDIKTQYF.

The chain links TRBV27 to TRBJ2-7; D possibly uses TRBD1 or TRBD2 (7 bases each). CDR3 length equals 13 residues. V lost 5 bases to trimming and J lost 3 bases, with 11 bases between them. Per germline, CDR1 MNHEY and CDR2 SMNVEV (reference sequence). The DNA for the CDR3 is TGTGCCAGCAGTCTCAGGGGGGGCTACGAGCAGTACTTC. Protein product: CASSLRGGYEQYF.

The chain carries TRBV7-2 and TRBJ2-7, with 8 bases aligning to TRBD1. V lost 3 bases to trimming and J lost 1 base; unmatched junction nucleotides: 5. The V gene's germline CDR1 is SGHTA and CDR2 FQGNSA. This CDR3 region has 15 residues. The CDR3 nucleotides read TGTGCCAGCAGCTTCAGGACAGGGCCGTCCTACGAGCAGTACTTC. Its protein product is CASSFRTGPSYEQYF.

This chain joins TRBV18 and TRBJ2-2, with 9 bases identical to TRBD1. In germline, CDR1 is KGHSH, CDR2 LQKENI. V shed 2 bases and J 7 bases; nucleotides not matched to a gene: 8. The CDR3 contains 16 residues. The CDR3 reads CASSPNNRGRNGELFF. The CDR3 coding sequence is TGTGCCAGCTCACCAAATAACAGGGGGCGAAACGGGGAGCTGTTTTTT. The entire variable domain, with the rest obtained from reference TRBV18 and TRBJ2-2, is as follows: NAGVMQNPRHLVRRRGQEARLRCSPMKGHSHVYWYRQLPEEGLKFMVYLQKENIIDESGMPKERFSAEFPKEGPSILRIQQVVRGDSAAYFCASSPNNRGRNGELFFGEGSRLTVL.

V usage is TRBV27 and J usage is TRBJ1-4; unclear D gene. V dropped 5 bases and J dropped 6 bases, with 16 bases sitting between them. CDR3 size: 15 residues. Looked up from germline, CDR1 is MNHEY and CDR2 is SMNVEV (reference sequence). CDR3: CASSPEAGSDEKLFF. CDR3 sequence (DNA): TGTGCCAGCAGTCCTGAGGCAGGATCGGATGAAAAACTGTTTTTT. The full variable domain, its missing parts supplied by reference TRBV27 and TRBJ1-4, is EAQVTQNPRYLITVTGKKLTVTCSQNMNHEYMSWYRQDPGLGLRQIYYSMNVEVTDKGDVPEGYKVSRKEKRNFPLILESPSPNQTSLYFCASSPEAGSDEKLFFGSGTQLSVL.